In its sample, the clone carrying this T cell receptor beta chain was seen a few times. TCRdb re-analysed the RT-PCR reads in MiXCR, keeping a single row per CDR3 protein. This sample has hundreds of thousands of distinct CDR3 sequences, with roughly 14% found just once. This record belongs to a study of patients and donors after allogeneic stem cell transplantation. The CDR3 has 15 amino acids. Germline lookup yields CDR1 MNHEY and CDR2 SVGEGT. V dropped 7 bases and J dropped 1 base, with 17 bases sitting between them. This TCR derives from a human donor who was either an allogeneic HSCT recipient or a stem cell or donor lymphocyte infusion donor (not recorded which). It is not recorded whose cells these are; they may come from a transplant donor. The sample comprised blood, either unsorted or a sorted T cell fraction (not recorded which). The chain is built from TRBV6-2 or TRBV6-3 and TRBJ2-7; perhaps TRBD2 as D (6 bases). The CDR3 DNA sequence: TGTGCCAGCACCCCAGTGAGCGGGTTGTCCTACGAGCAGTACTTC. Protein product: CASTPVSGLSYEQYF.